This TCR beta chain was found in a study of T cell responses to AZD1222 COVID-19 vaccine. Looking at the study overall: Second-dose groups at about 4 or about 12 weeks were pooled. Findings and caveats of the study: Repertoires were obtained solely post-peak T cell response. It should be noted that donors were predominantly white British and more often female, and clonal diversity was possibly underestimated. Spike as a whole was targeted by vaccine-associated CD4 TCRs, dominant at 160-218 and 743-854.

TCRdb's table, derived via immunoSEQ multiplex PCR, lists solely in-frame clones and lacks some. This table has tens of thousands of clones, 70% to 90% appearing once. V shed 6 bases and J shed 4 bases, with 14 bases lying between them. The CDR3 length is 14 residues. Germline V gives CDR1 SNHLY, CDR2 FYNNEI. This clone has just one count. What it binds is not known. V gene TRBV2 combines with J gene TRBJ2-3; D might be TRBD1 (5 bases). This specimen was peripheral blood, taken on day 0 of AZD1222 vaccination. This receptor was taken from an adult in good health. The CDR3 sequence: CASRDNSWADTQYF. CDR3 nucleotide sequence: TGTGCCAGCAGGGACAACTCGTGGGCAGATACGCAGTATTTT.